This entry lists 26 T cell receptor beta chains sequenced from one sample in a study of T-cell memory formation after mild COVID-19. Each CDR3 protein is one row after TCRdb ran MiXCR on the 5' RACE reads. This table has 280,000 or so distinct CDR3 sequences, roughly 18% appearing once. Sequencing was performed on PBMCs or a T cell subset sorted from them (not recorded which). Every receptor here comes from a man aged 18-30 years who had mild COVID-19 (a few samples of this study predate the infection). Cell type and time point are not known.

The gene calls are TRBV5-4 and TRBJ2-7, with TRBD2 identical over 8 bases. J lost 4 bases, V lost 4 bases, and 4 bases had no gene match. The CDR3 length is 13 residues. Germline lookup yields CDR1 SGHNT and CDR2 YYREEE (reference sequence). The DNA of the CDR3 is TGTGCCAGCAGCAAGGGACTAGAATACGAGCAGTACTTC. Residues: CASSKGLEYEQYF.

The V call is TRBV5-1, the J call TRBJ2-5; D is tentatively TRBD1 or TRBD2 (5 bases each). CDR3 length equals 16 residues. The V end lost 2 bases, the J end lost 0 bases, and 14 bases lay between the germline ends. The V gene's germline CDR1 is SGHRS and CDR2 YFSETQ. CDR3 loop: CASSLGDGTYQETQYF. The CDR3 bases are TGCGCCAGCAGCTTAGGGGACGGGACGTACCAAGAGACCCAGTACTTC.

The table lists this clonotype with a few counts. The V gene is TRBV27, the J gene TRBJ2-5; D remains ambiguous. CDR1 and CDR2 from the germline V gene are MNHEY and SMNVEV (reference sequence). V lost 6 bases and J 5 bases, leaving 10 bases between the germline ends. The CDR3 consists of 12 residues. CDR3 sequence (DNA): TGTGCCAGCAGAGGAGTAGCCGAGACCCAGTACTTC. It yields the protein CASRGVAETQYF.

This clonotype was picked up many times. The chain recombines TRBV5-1 with TRBJ2-3; a weak D match, TRBD1 (5 bases). The length of the CDR3 is 15 residues. CDR1 and CDR2 from the germline V gene are SGHRS and YFSETQ. Trimming cost V 0 bases and J 0 bases, with 8 bases left between them. The CDR3 DNA is TGCGCCAGCAGCTTGGGACAGACTAGCACAGATACGCAGTATTTT. As protein: CASSLGQTSTDTQYF.

This clonotype was found a few times. V is TRBV7-2 and J is TRBJ2-1; D is possibly TRBD1 or TRBD2 (6 bases each). Per germline, CDR1 SGHTA and CDR2 FQGNSA. This CDR3 spans 15 amino acids. Trimming removed 3 bases at V and 6 bases at J, with 15 bases between. The CDR3, as DNA: TGTGCCAGCAGCTTCCGAGGGGGAGGATTCAATGAGCAGTTCTTC. As protein: CASSFRGGGFNEQFF.

The chain links TRBV7-3 to TRBJ2-7; D possibly corresponds to TRBD1 (6 bases). Trimming left V 5 bases short and J 9 bases short, with 23 bases between. CDR3 length equals 15 residues. Germline lookup yields CDR1 SGHTA and CDR2 FQGTGA. The CDR3 DNA follows: TGTGCCAGCAGCCCGGGTCAGGGGCCGGTTAATGTGCAGTACTTC. Translation gives CASSPGQGPVNVQYF. The full variable domain, rest sourced from reference TRBV7-3 and TRBJ2-7, is GAGVSQTPSNKVTEKGKYVELRCDPISGHTALYWYRQSLGQGPEFLIYFQGTGAADDSGLPNDRFFAVRPEGSVSTLKIQRTERGDSAVYLCASSPGQGPVNVQYFGPGTRLTVT.

The rearrangement joins TRBV5-1 to TRBJ1-1; D may be TRBD1 (6 bases). The germline V gene has CDR1 SGHRS and CDR2 YFSETQ. The CDR3 has 18 residues. The V and J ends lost 0 bases and 1 base respectively, with 19 bases between them. The CDR3 DNA follows: TGCGCCAGCAGCTTGGACCGGCCGGGGGGCAGGCGGAACACTGAAGCTTTCTTT. Translating it yields CASSLDRPGGRRNTEAFF.

This chain uses TRBV6-1 with TRBJ2-7, with D perhaps matching TRBD1 (6 bases). V dropped 6 bases and J dropped 5 bases, with 8 bases sitting between them. CDR3 length: 11 residues. Germline CDR1 MNHNS, CDR2 SASEGT. The CDR3 DNA reads TGTGCCAGCAGCCAGGGGCACGAGCAGTACTTC. Translating gives CASSQGHEQYF.

The rearrangement joins TRBV28 to TRBJ2-7; D is ambiguous. The CDR3 loop spans 13 amino acids. Germline V gene sequence: CDR1 MDHEN, CDR2 SYDVKM. V lost 5 bases to trimming and J lost 3 bases, with 11 bases between them. CDR3 in DNA: TGTGCCAGCAGTCGGACGGGCCTCTACGAGCAGTACGTC. Translation gives CASSRTGLYEQYV.

In DNA form, the CDR3 reads TGTGCCAGCAACGAGGGGCGGGAGCCCCAGCATTTT. Translation gives CASNEGREPQHF. This chain uses TRBV2 with TRBJ1-5; possible D gene TRBD1, 5 bases. The V gene lost 7 bases and the J gene lost 8 bases, with 12 bases spanning the gap. The CDR3 spans 12 residues. Per the germline V gene, CDR1 is SNHLY and CDR2 is FYNNEI.

The CDR3 spells CASRVGWGEQFF. CDR3 DNA: TGCGCCAGCCGGGTGGGGTGGGGTGAGCAGTTCTTC. This sequence joins TRBV5-1 and TRBJ2-1, with D unresolved. CDR1 and CDR2 (germline): SGHRS, YFSETQ. The V and J ends lost 7 bases and 9 bases respectively, with 14 bases between them. This CDR3 has 12 residues.

This chain connects TRBV6-2 or TRBV6-3 to TRBJ2-3, with 14 bases fitting TRBD2. The CDR3 extends over 17 amino acids. V dropped 5 bases and J dropped 1; count of bases not matched to a gene: 5. CDR1 and CDR2 (germline): MNHEY, SVGEGT. The CDR3 spells CASSTGTSGGGTDTQYF. The CDR3 DNA sequence: TGTGCCAGCAGTACCGGGACTAGCGGGGGCGGCACAGATACGCAGTATTTT.

The gene calls are TRBV12-3 or TRBV12-4 and TRBJ1-1; 7 bases match TRBD1. The J segment lost 6 bases and the V segment lost 3 bases, leaving 7 bases of the junction unmatched. This CDR3 spans 14 amino acids. CDR3 sequence: CASSFQTGFAEAFF. The CDR3 DNA reads as TGTGCCAGCAGTTTTCAGACAGGGTTCGCTGAAGCTTTCTTT.

This clonotype occurred many times. The V call is TRBV7-2, the J call TRBJ2-3; TRBD2 might be the D (6 bases). Trimming removed 5 bases from V and 4 bases from J, with 25 bases in between. Germline CDR1 is SGHTA and CDR2 is FQGNSA. There are 18 residues in the CDR3. CDR3 nucleotide sequence: TGTGCCAGCAGCCCCCACCTGCGGGGTGGAGCAGGATCAGATACGCAGTATTTT. Protein sequence: CASSPHLRGGAGSDTQYF.

The chain uses TRBV18 and TRBJ2-5; 7 bases map to TRBD1. V lost 0 bases and J lost 5; bases outside the gene matches: 3. This CDR3 comprises 14 residues. Germline V gene sequence: CDR1 KGHSH, CDR2 LQKENI. CDR3 sequence (DNA): TGTGCCAGCTCACCACCGACAGGGTGGGAGACCCAGTACTTC. Translation gives CASSPPTGWETQYF.

This clonotype appeared a few times. V is TRBV29-1 and J is TRBJ1-2; unclear D gene. V was trimmed by 4 bases and J by 4 bases, leaving 13 bases between them. Germline assignment: CDR1 SQVTM and CDR2 ANQGSEA. The CDR3 length is 13 residues. CDR3 sequence: CSVGVGFSYGYTF. The CDR3 DNA reads TGCAGCGTTGGGGTGGGCTTTAGCTATGGCTACACCTTC.

This clonotype has just a few counts. The rearrangement uses TRBV4-3 and TRBJ2-3, with D perhaps matching TRBD1 or TRBD2 (5 bases each). The V gene's germline CDR1 is LGHNA and CDR2 YSLEER. The CDR3 spans 17 residues. Trimming took off 0 bases at V and 0 bases at J, with 13 bases between the two ends. The CDR3 region is CASSQEFLRGSTDTQYF. CDR3 DNA sequence: TGCGCCAGCAGCCAAGAGTTCCTCCGGGGCAGCACAGATACGCAGTATTTT.

This clonotype was detected a few times. The rearrangement links TRBV28 to TRBJ1-1, with D perhaps matching TRBD1 (5 bases). V was shortened by 1 base and J by 7 bases, with 16 bases between the two germline ends. Germline CDR1 MDHEN, CDR2 SYDVKM. The CDR3 length is 15 residues. CDR3 region: CASSLSGTGTDEAFF. The CDR3, as DNA: TGTGCCAGCAGTTTATCGGGGACCGGGACCGATGAAGCTTTCTTT.

A few counts support this clonotype. The rearrangement links TRBV7-9 to TRBJ1-1; a weak D match, TRBD1 (5 bases). Trimming removed 5 bases from V and 4 bases from J, with 8 bases in between. Germline V gene lookup returns CDR1 SEHNR and CDR2 FQNEAQ (reference sequence). The CDR3 is made up of 12 amino acids. The CDR3 DNA is TGTGCCAGCAGCAGGAGGGGCACTGAAGCTTTCTTT. Its translation is CASSRRGTEAFF.

In its sample, this clonotype was seen many times. The chain links TRBV5-1 to TRBJ1-5; D gene uncertain. Trimming cost V 0 bases and J 3 bases, with 10 bases left between them. The CDR3 totals 15 residues. Germline values: CDR1 SGHRS, CDR2 YFSETQ. This CDR3 is CASSLGGVHNQPQHF. CDR3 in DNA: TGCGCCAGCAGCTTGGGGGGAGTTCACAATCAGCCCCAGCATTTT. The whole variable domain, filled in from reference TRBV5-1 and TRBJ1-5, reads KAGVTQTPRYLIKTRGQQVTLSCSPISGHRSVSWYQQTPGQGLQFLFEYFSETQRNKGNFPGRFSGRQFSNSRSEMNVSTLELGDSALYLCASSLGGVHNQPQHFGDGTRLSIL.

This clonotype was seen a few times. V gene TRBV20-1 combines with J gene TRBJ1-1; 8 positions match TRBD1. Germline trimming cut 6 bases from V and 1 base from J; bases unmatched to any gene: 4. Germline V gene lookup returns CDR1 DFQATT and CDR2 SNEGSKA (reference sequence). CDR3 length: 13 residues. The CDR3 bases are TGCAGTGCCGAGGGACAGGAGAACACTGAAGCTTTCTTT. Residues: CSAEGQENTEAFF.

The chain couples TRBV9 to TRBJ2-3, with TRBD2 matching 7 bases. Trimming removed 3 bases from V and 8 bases from J; junction bases left unmatched: 6. Germline CDR1 and CDR2: SGDLS and YYNGEE. The CDR3 totals 13 residues. In DNA form, the CDR3 reads TGTGCCAGCAGCGCCGGGAGGTTGGGTACGCAGTATTTT. Residues: CASSAGRLGTQYF.

The CDR3 region has the DNA TGTGCCACCCAAGCCGTCGAGGGTGCGCGGGAAAAACTGTTTTTT. Amino acid sequence: CATQAVEGAREKLFF. The J gene is TRBJ1-4, the V gene TRBV25-1; D remains ambiguous. The V end was cut by 10 bases, the J end by 8 bases, with 23 bases between. The CDR3 contains 15 residues. Germline CDR1 reads MGHDK; CDR2 reads SYGVNS.

The chain combines TRBV3-1 with TRBJ1-6; 7 positions agree with TRBD1. Germline V gene sequence: CDR1 LGHDT, CDR2 YNNKEL (reference sequence). J lost 7 bases, V lost 5 bases, and 8 bases had no gene match. There are 15 residues in the CDR3. CDR3 DNA sequence: TGTGCCAGCAGCAAGGGACAGCTCATCAATTCACCCCTCCACTTT. Residues: CASSKGQLINSPLHF.

This clonotype has only a few counts. CDR3 nucleotides: TGTGCCAGCAGCTTGTCGTTATGGCAGACTAGCGGGGGGTCCAATGAGCAGTTCTTC. Translated: CASSLSLWQTSGGSNEQFF. The chain recombines TRBV5-6 with TRBJ2-1; 13 bases agree with TRBD2. V was pared by 1 base and J by 6 bases, with 13 bases of the junction left unmatched. There are 19 residues in the CDR3. Germline loops: CDR1 SGHDT, CDR2 YYEEEE.

This clonotype was detected a few times. The gene calls are TRBV5-8 and TRBJ1-6, with TRBD1 matching 8 bases. Germline lookup yields CDR1 SGHTS and CDR2 YDEGEE. The junction had 13 bases not matched to a gene; V was cut back by 4 bases and J by 10 bases. The CDR3 sequence is 16 residues long. This CDR3 is CASSLIWTGSGSPLHF. In DNA form, the CDR3 reads TGTGCCAGCAGCCTTATATGGACAGGGTCAGGCTCACCCCTCCACTTT.